The clone carrying this T cell receptor (beta chain) has only a few counts. MiXCR was run by TCRdb on the 5' RACE reads, yielding one entry per CDR3 protein. The top ten hold 6% to 7.5% of the sample, which has some 100,000 distinct CDR3 sequences, 7% to 9% seen once. The length of the CDR3 is 14 residues. V lost 5 bases to trimming and J lost 10 bases; unmatched junction nucleotides: 9. Germline V gives CDR1 MDHEN, CDR2 SYDVKM. Documented time point: sample taken at primary tumor resection. The input material, whole RNA from tumor, nontumor lung or frozen PBMC, was sequenced unsorted. Samples were donated by 72 untreated early-stage non-small cell lung cancer patients. These data originate in a study of spatial heterogeneity in lung cancer.

The TCR comes from a male donor with early-stage non-small cell lung cancer. This sequence joins TRBV28 and TRBJ1-4, with 8 bases matching TRBD1. The source material was PBMCs, sampled at surgery. The CDR3, as DNA: TGTGCCAGCAGTCAGAGGACAGGGTCAGGAAAACTGTTTTTT. Residues: CASSQRTGSGKLFF.